This passage covers 22 T cell receptor beta chains from one sample sequenced in a study of CD8 T cells in Susac syndrome. The RNA, 0.5 to 1 ug, was put through reverse transcription using random hexamers. TCRdb reanalysed the immunoSEQ multiplex PCR reads using MiXCR and keeps one entry per CDR3 protein. This table has hundreds of thousands of distinct CDR3 sequences, roughly 85% appearing once. Input material: CD8+ T cells from PBMCs. Receptors originate from a human donor with multiple sclerosis.

J is TRBJ2-7 and V is TRBV5-6, with D perhaps TRBD1 (5 bases). Germline CDR1 reads SGHDT; CDR2 reads YYEEEE. The CDR3 totals 12 residues. Trimming removed 10 bases from V and 3 bases from J, with 14 bases in between. CDR3 coding DNA: TGTGCCTACAGGCTCCCCCACTACGAGCAGTACTTC. Translating it yields CAYRLPHYEQYF.

This clonotype was picked up one time. The chain has TRBV29-1 and TRBJ2-5; D is possibly TRBD1 or TRBD2 (5 bases each). The length of the CDR3 is 13 residues. The V gene lost 5 bases and the J gene lost 3 bases, with 13 bases spanning the gap. CDR1 SQVTM and CDR2 ANQGSEA come from the germline V gene. The CDR3 protein is CSVYGTVKETQYF. Written as DNA, the CDR3 is TGCAGCGTTTACGGGACGGTAAAAGAGACCCAGTACTTC. The variable domain in full, completed from reference TRBV29-1 and TRBJ2-5, reads SAVISQKPSRDICQRGTSLTIQCQVDSQVTMMFWYRQQPGQSLTLIATANQGSEATYESGFVIDKFPISRPNLTFSTLTVSNMSPEDSSIYLCSVYGTVKETQYFGPGTRLLVL.

This clonotype was seen a single time. The chain recombines TRBV28 with TRBJ1-2, with 9 bases lining up with TRBD1. Germline loops: CDR1 MDHEN, CDR2 SYDVKM. The CDR3 has 13 residues. The V segment lost 6 bases and the J segment 7 bases; nucleotides outside the gene matches: 6. In nucleotides, the CDR3 is TGTGCCAGCAGGCTCACAGGGGGCGGTGGCTACACCTTC. Amino acid sequence: CASRLTGGGGYTF.

The J gene is TRBJ2-7, the V gene TRBV5-6; TRBD1 or TRBD2 may be the D gene (5 bases each). The CDR3 spans 13 residues. The V gene's germline CDR1 is SGHDT and CDR2 YYEEEE. With 4 bases removed from V and 2 bases from J, the gap between germline ends came to 10 bases. CDR3 nucleotides: TGTGCCAGCAGCCGGGACGGGACCTACGAGCAGTACTTC. Translated, it gives CASSRDGTYEQYF.

The J gene is TRBJ1-4, the V gene TRBV25-1; TRBD1 might be the D (6 bases). The germline V gene encodes CDR1 MGHDK and CDR2 SYGVNS. Trimming stripped 6 bases from V and 3 bases from J, with 14 bases between. The CDR3 has 15 amino acids. CDR3 amino acids: CASSWTVRANEKLFF. The CDR3 nucleotides are TGTGCCAGCAGCTGGACAGTTAGGGCTAATGAAAAACTGTTTTTT.

This clonotype was observed a handful of times. This rearrangement joins TRBV5-4 to TRBJ2-7; TRBD2 might be the D (7 bases). The CDR3 totals 14 residues. CDR1 and CDR2 (germline): SGHNT, YYREEE (reference sequence). The V and J ends lost 2 bases and 2 bases respectively, with 11 bases between them. CDR3 protein: CASSFRGGTYEQYF. CDR3 coding DNA: TGTGCCAGCAGCTTTAGGGGGGGGACCTACGAGCAGTACTTC.

V usage is TRBV13 and J usage is TRBJ2-5, with D perhaps matching TRBD1 or TRBD2 (6 bases each). The V and J ends lost 6 bases and 4 bases respectively, with 18 bases between them. The germline gives CDR1 PRHDT, CDR2 FYEKMQ (reference sequence). This CDR3 is built from 15 residues. CDR3 nucleotides: TGTGCCAGCAGTTTCAGGGGAGGTGGGCGAGAGACCCAGTACTTC. Protein product: CASSFRGGGRETQYF. The full variable domain, rest sourced from reference TRBV13 and TRBJ2-5, is AAGVIQSPRHLIKEKRETATLKCYPIPRHDTVYWYQQGPGQDPQFLISFYEKMQSDKGSIPDRFSAQQFSDYHSELNMSSLELGDSALYFCASSFRGGGRETQYFGPGTRLLVL.

The V and J genes are TRBV4-3 and TRBJ2-1, with a possible D match to TRBD1 (5 bases). With 0 bases removed from V and 6 bases from J, the gap between germline ends came to 9 bases. The germline CDR1 and CDR2 sequences are LGHNA and YSLEER. The CDR3 is 14 residues long. The CDR3 loop is CASSQDRAPNEQFF. The DNA of the CDR3 is TGCGCCAGCAGCCAAGACAGGGCCCCCAATGAGCAGTTCTTC.

The chain has TRBV4-3 and TRBJ1-4; the D is unclear. The CDR3 runs to 14 residues. The germline V and J ends were trimmed by 4 bases and 7 bases, with 13 bases remaining between them. CDR1 and CDR2 from the germline V gene are LGHNA and YSLEER. The CDR3: CASSPVPFFEKLFF. The CDR3 DNA follows: TGCGCCAGCAGCCCGGTTCCTTTTTTTGAAAAACTGTTTTTT.

V gene TRBV21-1 combines with J gene TRBJ2-1. TRBV21-1 is shown as a pseudogene. CDR3 length: 15 residues. CDR3 protein: CASSKMRRPHNEQFF. In DNA, the CDR3 is TGTGCCAGCAGCAAAATGAGAAGGCCTCACAATGAGCAGTTCTTC.

V is TRBV30 and J is TRBJ2-1, with 14 bases that match TRBD2. Per germline, CDR1 GTSNPN and CDR2 SVGIG (reference sequence). The CDR3 is 13 amino acids. Germline trimming cut 5 bases from V and 8 bases from J; bases unmatched to any gene: 2. The CDR3 sequence: CAWGTSGRDEQFF. In DNA form, the CDR3 reads TGTGCCTGGGGGACTAGCGGGAGAGATGAGCAGTTCTTC.

This rearrangement joins TRBV19 to TRBJ1-1, with 9 positions matching TRBD1. CDR1 LNHDA and CDR2 SQIVND come from the germline V gene (reference sequence). The J segment lost 5 bases and the V segment lost 8 bases, leaving 15 bases of the junction unmatched. The CDR3 has 16 amino acids. As DNA, the CDR3 is TGTGCCAGTTTCTTAGGTACAGGGGGCGCTTGGACTGAAGCTTTCTTT. This sequence encodes CASFLGTGGAWTEAFF.

There are a few counts of this clonotype. V usage is TRBV19 and J usage is TRBJ2-7, with D possibly matching TRBD1 (6 bases). The V and J ends lost 5 bases and 0 bases respectively, with 11 bases between them. Germline loops: CDR1 LNHDA, CDR2 SQIVND (reference sequence). The CDR3 totals 14 residues. The CDR3 is CASSPRTASYEQYF. The CDR3 DNA reads as TGTGCCAGTAGTCCGCGGACAGCCTCCTACGAGCAGTACTTC.

This clonotype was seen only once. CDR3 coding DNA: TGTGCCAGCAGTTACTCCCAGGACTCTGGGGCCAACGTCCTGACTTTC. The encoded protein is CASSYSQDSGANVLTF. The chain employs TRBV6-2 or TRBV6-3 and TRBJ2-6; D is unresolved. Germline-derived CDR1 and CDR2 are MNHEY and SVGEGT. Trimming took off 0 bases at V and 0 bases at J, with 6 bases between the two ends. CDR3 size: 16 residues.

The chain combines TRBV20-1 with TRBJ1-2, with D hard to call. Trimming cost V 3 bases and J 8 bases, with 16 bases left between them. The CDR3 has 13 residues. Germline V gives CDR1 DFQATT, CDR2 SNEGSKA (reference sequence). CDR3 loop: CSASPYRSYGYTF. CDR3 DNA sequence: TGCAGTGCTAGTCCCTATAGGTCGTACGGCTACACCTTC.

The chain carries TRBV14 and TRBJ2-3; D may correspond to TRBD1 or TRBD2 (6 bases each). This CDR3 is built from 17 residues. Per the germline V gene, CDR1 is SGHDN and CDR2 is FVKESK. Trimming cost V 3 bases and J 2 bases, with 18 bases left between them. The CDR3, as DNA: TGTGCCAGCAGCCACCCCACAGGGAGGCAGTCCACAGATACGCAGTATTTT. It is translated as CASSHPTGRQSTDTQYF.

CDR3 nucleotide sequence: TGTGCCACCAGTGACCGCGCACCGCGGGTAGCGGGAGGGCCATACAATGAGCAGTTCTTC. Residues: CATSDRAPRVAGGPYNEQFF. This chain links TRBV24-1 with TRBJ2-1; 11 bases are shared with TRBD2. The length of the CDR3 is 20 residues. V lost 4 bases and J lost 4; bases outside the gene matches: 17. From germline, CDR1 is KGHDR and CDR2 SFDVKD.

The gene calls are TRBV5-5 and TRBJ1-2; TRBD1 matches at 7 bases. With V trimmed by 0 bases and J by 4 bases, 6 bases remained unmatched. Per the germline V gene, CDR1 is SGHKS and CDR2 is YYEKEE (reference sequence). There are 15 residues in the CDR3. CDR3 region: CASSLVDRAAYGYTF. CDR3 sequence (DNA): TGTGCCAGCAGCTTGGTCGACAGGGCGGCCTATGGCTACACCTTC.

The J gene is TRBJ2-5, the V gene TRBV11-2; D may be TRBD2 (6 bases). This CDR3 comprises 17 residues. Germline V gives CDR1 SGHAT, CDR2 FQNNGV. The germline V and J ends were trimmed by 0 bases and 4 bases, with 18 bases remaining between them. The CDR3 loop reads CASSLELGELALETQYF. DNA for the CDR3: TGTGCCAGCAGCTTAGAGCTAGGGGAGCTAGCGCTAGAGACCCAGTACTTC.

The chain recombines TRBV4-1 with TRBJ2-1; 9 nucleotides agree with TRBD1. J lost 15 bases, V lost 0 bases, and 3 bases had no gene match. CDR1 and CDR2 (germline): MGHRA, YSYEKL. CDR3 length: 12 amino acids. The CDR3 loop reads CASSQDGTGRFF. As DNA, the CDR3 is TGCGCCAGCAGCCAAGATGGGACAGGGCGGTTCTTC.

This chain connects TRBV6-2 or TRBV6-3 to TRBJ1-1, with D possibly TRBD1 on 6 matching bases. V lost 8 bases to trimming and J lost 4 bases, with 17 bases between them. This CDR3 spans 14 amino acids. Germline lookup yields CDR1 MNHEY and CDR2 SVGEGT. The CDR3 here is CASGETGATTEAFF. CDR3 nucleotides: TGTGCCAGCGGAGAAACGGGGGCGACCACTGAAGCTTTCTTT.

The rearrangement uses TRBV7-9 and TRBJ2-5, with 11 nucleotides matching TRBD1. The ends lost 5 bases at V and 2 bases at J; junction bases unmatched: 4. Germline CDR1 is SEHNR and CDR2 is FQNEAQ (reference sequence). CDR3 length: 15 residues. The CDR3, as DNA: TGTGCCAGCAGCCGCGGGACAGGGGGACAAGAGACCCAGTACTTC. This translates into CASSRGTGGQETQYF. Variable domain in full (rest from reference TRBV7-9 and TRBJ2-5): DTGVSQNPRHKITKRGQNVTFRCDPISEHNRLYWYRQTLGQGPEFLTYFQNEAQLEKSRLLSDRFSAERPKGSFSTLEIQRTEQGDSAMYLCASSRGTGGQETQYFGPGTRLLVL.